This T cell receptor (beta chain) is drawn from a study of early T cells in non-severe SARS-CoV-2 infection. Turning to the study itself: The chains were unpaired, and the sequenced material was bulk RNA from unsorted whole blood.

As to this clonotype: Its specificity is unknown.

Findings of the study overall: Matching results from VDJdb favored anti-spike CD8 responses, leaving private and CD4 specificities undetected.

Unique molecular identifiers were added to individual cDNA molecules. TCRdb re-called the 5' RACE reads through MiXCR, storing one row per CDR3 protein. The table has 70,000 or so distinct CDR3 sequences, around 12% seen once. Germline CDR1 MNHEY, CDR2 SMNVEV (reference sequence). V was trimmed by 6 bases and J by 3 bases, leaving 12 bases between them. The CDR3 totals 13 residues. Sequencing was carried out using whole blood. The chain recombines TRBV27 with TRBJ2-7; maybe TRBD1 (6 bases). This sequence originates from an adult who was a healthcare worker with PCR-confirmed SARS-CoV-2 infection or an uninfected control (not recorded which). The chain's CDR3 is CASRTGPIYEQYF. The CDR3 nucleotides are TGTGCCAGCAGGACAGGCCCCATCTACGAGCAGTACTTC.